This T cell receptor beta chain was obtained from a study of spatial heterogeneity in lung cancer. TCR cDNA molecules each had a unique molecular identifier. TCRdb used MiXCR to reprocess the 5' RACE reads, holding one entry per CDR3 protein. The data show about 40,000 distinct CDR3 sequences, with around 5.2% seen just once and about 25% held by the top ten. The germline V gene has CDR1 WSHSY and CDR2 SAAADI. Trimming took off 6 bases at V and 0 bases at J, with 18 bases between the two ends. This CDR3 spans 17 amino acids. The time point: sample taken at primary tumor resection. Unsorted whole RNA samples from tumor, nontumor lung or frozen PBMC were sequenced.

The sequence was collected from a female donor with early-stage non-small cell lung cancer. Sequencing was performed on PBMCs, taken at surgery. The chain uses TRBV10-2 and TRBJ2-4, with D possibly matching TRBD2 (5 bases). The CDR3 sequence is CASRENGNPLAKNIQYF. The CDR3 DNA follows: TGCGCCAGCAGGGAAAACGGGAACCCTCTAGCCAAAAACATTCAGTACTTC.